Listed here is a single TCR beta chain. The target of this receptor is not known. The record has no base qualities; no much larger clone is one base away. These data are taken from a study of cytomegalovirus exposure and HLA in healthy donors (TCRdb year 2017). For the wider study: According to a later analysis, one platform produced both the roughly 130 validation repertoires and the 666 repertoires of the first cohort. The study aimed to test whether cataloging public T cell receptors could reveal signatures of past pathogen exposure. A separate validation cohort of over 95 different subjects was used in addition to the approximately 610-subject first cohort. To predict cytomegalovirus infection status, the study combined high-throughput TCR immunosequencing, statistical association of individual TCRs with disease status, and machine learning.

Libraries were built with the immunoSEQ multiplex PCR assay. Regarding the original processing steps: A statistical classification framework was developed to diagnose cytomegalovirus status using the catalog of TCR beta chain sequences. TCRdb stores this immuneACCESS table with in-frame sequences only. Part of the clones is absent; in the studies checked, under half of the shortfall reflects unresolved V genes, and no reason is known for the rest. V and J calls and clone size are copied from that table; D and trimming were computed from the DNA. A total of about 250,000 clones appear in this sample, 87% of them only once. Jointly, the top ten make up 12% of the sample. Overall study outcomes, separate from this receptor: Cytomegalovirus status was reported to be diagnosed by the classifier with high specificity and sensitivity in both the original and validation cohorts. In vitro tests confirmed that a few of the cytomegalovirus-associated TCR beta chains recognize cytomegalovirus antigens. A total of fewer than 200 TCR beta chains were listed by the study as associated with cytomegalovirus. Across donors, most TCR sequences were observed very rarely, whereas some public TCRs were present in many individuals. The validation cohort had no HLA typing available for a later analysis, so co-occurrence within that cohort was assessed over all 110 or so repertoires. A later analysis found that TCRs clustered in the first cohort also tended to co-occur in the roughly 110 validation repertoires, with approximately 95% of cluster scores above 0. It was suggested by the authors that the approach could potentially be generalized to other disease states and immunological phenotypes.

The donors were included in the validation cohort of roughly 130 subjects, a group kept apart from the roughly 700-subject first cohort. The germline V gene specifies SGHRS as CDR1 and YFSETQ as CDR2. The cysteine opens and the phenylalanine closes a CDR3 of 16 amino acids. Only the CDR3 part of the read is kept: 48 bases, read in frame from the first base. The germline ends are 20 bases apart after V is trimmed by 5 bases and J by 2 bases. This sequence originates from a man aged 18 to 30 in good health and CMV-seropositive. The sequenced sample consisted of PBMCs. Here the chain combines TRBV5-1 and TRBJ2-7, with the D gene possibly TRBD1 or TRBD2, each one fitting 5 bases. The nucleotide sequence reads as follows: TGCGCCAGCAGTCCAGCCACGGGACGGCAAGCCTACGAGCAGTACTTC. Its translation is CASSPATGRQAYEQYF.